This TCR beta chain came from a study of T cell responses to AZD1222 COVID-19 vaccine (dated by TCRdb to the early 2020s). About the full investigation: AZD1222 recipients whose second dose came at about 4 weeks and those whose second dose came at about 12 weeks were combined into one group, since spike-specific TCR depth and breadth did not differ between the two schedules. A total of 233 trial participants underwent TCR sequencing, of whom under 220 had received two doses of AZD1222 and roughly 26 had received two doses of the MenACWY control vaccine. Trial participants were enrolled into age subgroups of 18-55, 56-69 and 70-plus years, which contained around 150, 29 and 61 TCR-sequenced participants, respectively. Study-wide conclusions, independent of this receptor: Reportedly, close to half of the unique spike-specific TCRs recognized epitopes lying outside the regions that are mutated in the B.1.351 and B.1.1.7 variants. The 56-69-year group was small, and its depth increase did not reach significance, likely because of low power. Because no day 14 peak-response samples were available, the repertoires could be characterized only after the peak T cell response. After two AZD1222 doses, spike-specific TCR breadth and depth were significantly higher than at day 0 and than in MenACWY recipients. Vaccine-associated CD4 TCRs spanned the whole spike protein, with dominant responses in regions 160-218 and 743-854. Conclusions about previously exposed vaccinees were limited because only a handful of AZD1222 recipients were SARS-CoV-2 seropositive at baseline. Participants were mostly white British and included more females than males, and it was suggested by the authors that clonal diversity may have been underestimated.

The CDR3 regions of human TCRbeta chains were analyzed by immunosequencing. On the study's bioinformatics: TCRs in the repertoires were matched against a reference library of SARS-CoV-2-specific TCRs that had been generated with the MIRA antigen-specificity platform. Breadth was defined as the fraction of unique TCRs that were SARS-CoV-2-associated. Depth was defined as the fraction of total T cells that were SARS-CoV-2-associated. Using the MIRA data, each spike-specific TCR was assigned both to the spike region to which the TCR was reactive and to a CD4 or CD8 class. Log10-transformed breadth and depth values were compared by one-way ANOVA with Sidak's multiple comparisons tests. The source is immuneACCESS, and TCRdb retained only in-frame sequences with V and J called. Part of the clones is not carried over; for the studies checked, unresolved V genes explain less than half of this, and the remainder is unexplained. V and J calls and clone size come straight from that table; D and trimming were deduced from the DNA. Recorded for this sample are 100,000 to 150,000 clones; about 88% of them occurred a single time. The top ten clonotypes cover 7.5% to 8% of the sample.

This specimen's time point label, per the study, means: baseline before first vaccination. Vaccinee samples came from UK trials COV001 and COV002, including a single-blind randomized controlled phase 2/3 trial of AZD1222 (ChAdOx1 nCoV-19) in healthy adults. For TCRbeta chain sequencing, PBMC samples from trial participants were taken at day 0 and at day 28 after the second dose. For this chain, trimming is 5 bases at the V end and 5 bases at the J end, and the number of junction bases without a gene match is 12. The CDR3 goes from the cysteine to the phenylalanine over 17 residues. The DNA shown is the 51-base CDR3, in frame from base 1. CDR1 is given as SGHRS and CDR2 as YFSETQ, both from the germline V gene. Concerning this clone: Its antigen remains undetermined. There are no base qualities to consult, and no much larger clone falls within one base.

The clonotype originates from an adult in good health. Here the sequenced sample was peripheral blood, taken on day 0 of AZD1222 vaccination. The rearranged chain carries TRBV5-1 and TRBJ2-5; 13 central nucleotides agree with TRBD2. This receptor has the CDR3 CASRYGLAGEVRETQYF. The DNA is TGCGCCAGCAGATACGGACTAGCGGGGGAGGTCCGGGAGACCCAGTACTTC.